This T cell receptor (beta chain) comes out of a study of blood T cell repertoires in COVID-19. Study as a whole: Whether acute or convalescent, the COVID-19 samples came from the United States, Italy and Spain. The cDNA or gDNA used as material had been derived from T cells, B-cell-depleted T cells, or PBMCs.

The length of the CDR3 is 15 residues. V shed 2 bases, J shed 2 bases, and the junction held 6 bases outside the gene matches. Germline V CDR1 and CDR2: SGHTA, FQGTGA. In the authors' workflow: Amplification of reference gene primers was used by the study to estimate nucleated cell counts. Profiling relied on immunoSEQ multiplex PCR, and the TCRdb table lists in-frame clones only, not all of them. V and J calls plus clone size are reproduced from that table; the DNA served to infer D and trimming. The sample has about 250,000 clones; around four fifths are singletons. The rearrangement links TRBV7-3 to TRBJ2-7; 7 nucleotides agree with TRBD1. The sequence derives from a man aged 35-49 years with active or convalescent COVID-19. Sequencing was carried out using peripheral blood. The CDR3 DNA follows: TGTGCCAGCAGCTTAGTAACAGGGGACCCCTACGAGCAGTACTTC. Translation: CASSLVTGDPYEQYF.